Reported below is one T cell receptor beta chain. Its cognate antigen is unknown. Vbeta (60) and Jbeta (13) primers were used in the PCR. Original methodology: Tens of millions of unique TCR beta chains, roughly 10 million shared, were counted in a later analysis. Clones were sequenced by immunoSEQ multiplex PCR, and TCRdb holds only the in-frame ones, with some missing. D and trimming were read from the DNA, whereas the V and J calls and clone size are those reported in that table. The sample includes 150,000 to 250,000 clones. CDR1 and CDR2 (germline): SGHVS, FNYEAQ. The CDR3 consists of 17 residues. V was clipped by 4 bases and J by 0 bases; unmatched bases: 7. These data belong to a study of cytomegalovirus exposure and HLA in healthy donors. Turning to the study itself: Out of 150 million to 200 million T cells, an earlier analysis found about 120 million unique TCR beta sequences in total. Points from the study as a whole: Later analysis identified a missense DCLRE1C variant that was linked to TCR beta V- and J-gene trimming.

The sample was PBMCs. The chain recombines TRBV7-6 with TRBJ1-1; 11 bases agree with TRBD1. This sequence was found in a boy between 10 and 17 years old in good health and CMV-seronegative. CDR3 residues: CASSSGQGVIMNTEAFF. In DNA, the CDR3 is TGTGCCAGCAGCTCGGGACAGGGGGTAATCATGAACACTGAAGCTTTCTTT.